The TCR beta chain described here comes from a study of T cells in Graves' hyperthyroidism and ophthalmopathy. This clonotype was seen a few times. Losses at the gene ends were 0 bases for V and 0 bases for J; bases not matched to a gene: 0. Germline V CDR1 and CDR2: MRHNA, SNTAGT. The CDR3 loop spans 15 amino acids. A lack of ophthalmopathy progression within 18 months defined stable Graves' hyperthyroidism. 9.5 to 10 ml fresh peripheral blood yielded the PBMCs. Regions amplified from RNA transcripts were the TCR beta CDR3 regions. With the HTBI primer set, the TCR CDR3 went through a first round of RT-PCR. MiXCR, run by TCRdb on the multiplex PCR reads, gives a single entry per CDR3 protein. The sample has about 400,000 distinct CDR3 sequences, approximately 15% seen once.

What was sequenced was blood. The receptor was derived from a woman aged 18-29 years with Graves' hyperthyroidism. The chain is built from TRBV6-4 and TRBJ2-3, with 7 bases identical to TRBD1. DNA for the CDR3: TGTGCCAGCAGTGACTCACAGGGGAGCACAGATACGCAGTATTTT. This codes for CASSDSQGSTDTQYF.